A single sample gave rise to the 5 T cell receptor beta chains below, sequenced in a study of blood T cell repertoires in COVID-19. Repertoires were generated with immunoSEQ multiplex PCR, while TCRdb's copy carries only in-frame clones and drops some. Among 75,000 to 95,000 clones listed, approximately 86% were seen once. The material sequenced was peripheral blood. These receptor sequences come from a man aged 45-65 years with acute or convalescent COVID-19.

This clone was seen once. J is TRBJ2-1 and V is TRBV19; a possible D gene is TRBD1 (6 bases). Germline CDR1 is LNHDA and CDR2 is SQIVND (reference sequence). Trimming left V 3 bases short and J 11 bases short, with 23 bases between. The CDR3 is 16 amino acids. In nucleotides, the CDR3 is TGTGCCAGTAGTATCCGAGACAGGAATCAAGGGAAAAAGCAGTTCTTC. The encoded protein is CASSIRDRNQGKKQFF. The whole variable domain, remainder taken from reference TRBV19 and TRBJ2-1, is DGGITQSPKYLFRKEGQNVTLSCEQNLNHDAMYWYRQDPGQGLRLIYYSQIVNDFQKGDIAEGYSVSREKKESFPLTVTSAQKNPTAFYLCASSIRDRNQGKKQFFGPGTRLTVL.

A remark on this clone: An end of the junction differs from the germline gene, which may be a read error. This chain links TRBV6-1 with TRBJ1-5, with D possibly matching TRBD1 (6 bases). CDR3 length: 14 amino acids. Germline CDR1 and CDR2: MNHNS and SASEGT. The CDR3 reads CASREGQLNQPQHF. CDR3 nucleotide sequence: TGTGCCAGCAGGGAAGGACAGCTCAATCAGCCCCAGCATTTT.

This clone came up once. The chain recombines TRBV7-2 with TRBJ1-3; 7 positions match TRBD1. This CDR3 is 15 amino acids long. The trim removed 2 bases at V and 1 base at J, leaving 2 bases unmatched. Germline CDR1 and CDR2: SGHTA and FQGNSA. Written as DNA, the CDR3 is TGTGCCAGCAGCTTACAACAGGGGTCTGGAAACACCATATATTTT. Its translation is CASSLQQGSGNTIYF.

The chain carries TRBV19 and TRBJ1-1; 8 positions match TRBD1. Germline trimming cut 5 bases from V and 2 bases from J; bases unmatched to any gene: 4. In germline, CDR1 is LNHDA, CDR2 SQIVND (reference sequence). The CDR3 sequence is 14 residues long. The CDR3 protein is CASSSGGRNTEAFF. Written as DNA, the CDR3 is TGTGCCAGTAGTTCAGGGGGCAGAAACACTGAAGCTTTCTTT.

This clone has a handful of counts. The rearrangement links TRBV4-1 to TRBJ2-7, with D possibly being TRBD2 (5 bases). The CDR3 is made up of 15 amino acids. V lost 1 base and J lost 6, with 16 bases in between. The germline V gene encodes CDR1 MGHRA and CDR2 YSYEKL. CDR3 bases: TGCGCCAGCAGCCAAGGGCCAGCGGTAGCCGCCGAGCAGTACTTC. This gives the protein CASSQGPAVAAEQYF.